This T cell receptor beta chain was observed in a study of Ad26.COV2.S vaccination and SARS-CoV-2 variants. Study-wide background: Ad26.COV2.S shots went into the muscle once or twice, 56 days apart.

Whole-study findings and limits: Breadth, reportedly substantial, characterized the spike-specific CD8+ and CD4+ T cell responses after vaccination. Estimates derived from TCR breadth and depth analyses may have underestimated total T cell responses.

Described treatment: about 20 received Ad26.COV2.S at low or high dose, single or two shots; about 5 received placebo; per-sample allocation not given. Each sample was drawn 63 days after the first injection (of vaccine or placebo). SARS-CoV-2 spike from the Wuhan strain was encoded by the vaccine, an Ad26 vector. In regard to this clone: Its target is unknown.

Sequenced by immunoSEQ multiplex PCR; TCRdb stores in-frame clones only, minus some. The repertoire holds 400,000 to 450,000 clones, with approximately 92% as singletons. The receptor's source is a person between 18 and 65 years old who received the Ad26.COV2.S COVID-19 vaccine or a placebo. The source material was peripheral blood, sampled in a trial of Ad26.COV2.S vaccine versus placebo.

CDR3 sequence reads: CASSYDYANTGELFF. CDR3 coding DNA: TGTGCCAGCAGTTATGACTACGCGAACACCGGGGAGCTGTTTTTT. The chain employs TRBV6-2 or TRBV6-3 and TRBJ2-2; TRBD2 might be the D (5 bases). V was clipped by 3 bases and J by 0 bases, with 8 bases between them. The CDR3 has 15 residues. Germline V gives CDR1 MNHEY, CDR2 SVGEGT.